This TCR beta chain originates from a study of T cells in Graves' hyperthyroidism and ophthalmopathy. CDR3 size: 15 residues. After removal of 3 bases from V and 4 bases from J, the junction contained 7 bases not matched to a gene. The germline CDR1 and CDR2 sequences are SGHRS and YFSETQ. In this sample, this clonotype turned up many times. Exclusion followed for patients with uncontrolled infection, other autoimmune disease, pregnancy or lactation. PBMCs were collected from a 10 ml volume of fresh peripheral blood. RNA transcripts were the template for amplifying TCR beta CDR3 regions. The HTBI primer set drove a first-round RT-PCR of the TCR CDR3. One entry per CDR3 protein results from TCRdb running MiXCR on the multiplex PCR reads. Of fewer than 300,000 distinct CDR3 sequences listed, 25% to 30% were seen once; the top ten hold more than 25%.

The sequence was collected from a man aged 40-49 years with Graves' hyperthyroidism that later progressed to Graves' ophthalmopathy. The chain employs TRBV5-1 and TRBJ2-7; 10 positions match TRBD2. The sequenced material came from blood. As DNA, the CDR3 is TGCGCCAGCAGCTCGACCTCTAGCGGGAGTTACGAGCAGTACTTC. The encoded protein is CASSSTSSGSYEQYF.